This is a list of T cell receptor beta chains from one sample in a study of response to subunit inactivated influenza vaccine. TCRdb analysed the RT-PCR reads with MiXCR anew, one entry per CDR3 protein. The repertoire includes hundreds of thousands of distinct CDR3 sequences, approximately 14% of them detected once, and 11% sits in the top ten. Specimen: PBMCs from blood, collected 11 to 12 days after vaccination. The receptors originated from a man aged 45-60 years who received an inactivated influenza vaccine. The CDR3 runs from the conserved cysteine through the conserved F or W. A D gene is named only where the DNA matches it firmly. Clone size appears in some rows only: once, few, many, or a class for an expanded clone.

V gene: TRBV7-9; J gene: TRBJ2-5; D gene: NA; clone size: NA; CDR3 DNA: TGTGCCAGCAGCTTAGGGACCCAACAGTTGGGGACCCAGTACTTC; CDR3 protein: CASSLGTQQLGTQYF
V gene: TRBV11-2; J gene: TRBJ2-1; D gene: TRBD1; clone size: NA; CDR3 DNA: TGTGCCGCCAGTACAGGGGGCACTCCTGAGCAGTTCTTC; CDR3 protein: CAASTGGTPEQFF
V gene: TRBV18; J gene: TRBJ2-5; D gene: NA; clone size: NA; CDR3 DNA: TGTGCCAGCTCACGGATCCAGGGTACGCAAGAGACCCAGTACTTC; CDR3 protein: CASSRIQGTQETQYF
V gene: TRBV6-5; J gene: TRBJ2-5; D gene: NA; clone size: few; CDR3 DNA: TGTGCCAGCAGTTACTCGGGGCGGGGACCCCAAGAGACCCAGTACTTC; CDR3 protein: CASSYSGRGPQETQYF
V gene: TRBV7-9; J gene: TRBJ2-5; D gene: NA; clone size: many; CDR3 DNA: TGTGCCAGCAGTTATTCGGCAATCCAAGAGACCCAGTACTTC; CDR3 protein: CASSYSAIQETQYF
V gene: TRBV11-2; J gene: TRBJ2-1; D gene: NA; clone size: NA; CDR3 DNA: TGTGCCAGCAGCTTGTCCCGGGCAGGGGTTTACAATGAGCAGTTCTTC; CDR3 protein: CASSLSRAGVYNEQFF
V gene: TRBV10-3; J gene: TRBJ1-2; D gene: NA; clone size: few; CDR3 DNA: TGTGCCATCAGTGGGGGTTCTAACTATGGCTACACCTTC; CDR3 protein: CAISGGSNYGYTF
V gene: TRBV7-6; J gene: TRBJ2-1; D gene: TRBD2; clone size: few; CDR3 DNA: TGTGCCAGCAGCTTAGAGTCCGGGACTAGCGACAATGAGCAGTTCTTC; CDR3 protein: CASSLESGTSDNEQFF
V gene: TRBV12-3/TRBV12-4; J gene: TRBJ1-1; D gene: NA; clone size: few; CDR3 DNA: TGTGCCAGCAGTTTATTCTGGGTGTTTTCCGCGGGGAGCACTGAAGCTTTCTTT; CDR3 protein: CASSLFWVFSAGSTEAFF
V gene: TRBV20-1; J gene: TRBJ1-1; D gene: NA; clone size: NA; CDR3 DNA: TGCAGTGCTCCCTCCCTTCCCCGTGAAGCTTTCTTT; CDR3 protein: CSAPSLPREAFF
V gene: TRBV19; J gene: TRBJ2-7; D gene: NA; clone size: NA; CDR3 DNA: TGTGCCAGTACCGAGTCTCACGGTTGGACCGCCTACGAGCAGTACTTC; CDR3 protein: CASTESHGWTAYEQYF
V gene: TRBV10-3; J gene: TRBJ2-5; D gene: TRBD2; clone size: NA; CDR3 DNA: TGTGCCATCGGGGGGGGGGTCCAAGAGACCCAGTACTTC; CDR3 protein: CAIGGGVQETQYF
V gene: TRBV20-1; J gene: TRBJ1-1; D gene: NA; clone size: NA; CDR3 DNA: TGCAGTGCTGTCCCTTTGGGCACTGAAGCTTTCTTT; CDR3 protein: CSAVPLGTEAFF
V gene: TRBV4-1; J gene: TRBJ1-4; D gene: NA; clone size: NA; CDR3 DNA: TGCGCCAGCACCAAAGACAGCATTCTCCGGGAAAAACTGTTTTTT; CDR3 protein: CASTKDSILREKLFF
V gene: TRBV20-1; J gene: TRBJ2-7; D gene: TRBD1; clone size: few; CDR3 DNA: TGCAGTGCAACCCGACAGGGTAGCTCCTACGAGCAGTACTTC; CDR3 protein: CSATRQGSSYEQYF
V gene: TRBV29-1; J gene: TRBJ2-5; D gene: NA; clone size: few; CDR3 DNA: TGCAGCGCTTCAAACAGGGCTGGCGAGACCCAGTACTTC; CDR3 protein: CSASNRAGETQYF
V gene: TRBV20-1; J gene: TRBJ2-5; D gene: TRBD2; clone size: NA; CDR3 DNA: TGCAGTGCCATAAGGGCGGGGGTACAAGAGACCCAGTACTTC; CDR3 protein: CSAIRAGVQETQYF
V gene: TRBV10-3; J gene: TRBJ2-3; D gene: TRBD1; clone size: NA; CDR3 DNA: TGTGCCATCAGTGATGACAGGGGGCGAAGCACAGATACGCAGTATTTT; CDR3 protein: CAISDDRGRSTDTQYF
V gene: TRBV6-2/TRBV6-3; J gene: TRBJ2-7; D gene: NA; clone size: NA; CDR3 DNA: TGTGCCAGCAGCCCCACCATGGATCGGCAGTACTTC; CDR3 protein: CASSPTMDRQYF
V gene: TRBV28; J gene: TRBJ2-7; D gene: TRBD1; clone size: once; CDR3 DNA: TGTGCCAGCAGTTGGTTCCTTGACAGGGCCCACGAGCAGTACTTC; CDR3 protein: CASSWFLDRAHEQYF
V gene: TRBV27; J gene: TRBJ2-1; D gene: NA; clone size: few; CDR3 DNA: TGTGCCAGCGCCCCCTTGGGGCTCGGCGATGAGCAGTTCTTC; CDR3 protein: CASAPLGLGDEQFF
V gene: TRBV30; J gene: TRBJ1-6; D gene: TRBD1; clone size: few; CDR3 DNA: TGTGCCTGGAGTGAGGGACAGAATAATTCACCCCTCCACTTT; CDR3 protein: CAWSEGQNNSPLHF
V gene: TRBV6-5; J gene: TRBJ1-4; D gene: NA; clone size: few; CDR3 DNA: TGTGCCAGCAGTTCGTTACGGGGGGGAACTGAAAAACTGTTTTTT; CDR3 protein: CASSSLRGGTEKLFF
V gene: TRBV20-1; J gene: TRBJ1-1; D gene: NA; clone size: NA; CDR3 DNA: TGCAGTGCTAGAGTTCCAGGGCGGCCCACTGAAGCTTTCTTT; CDR3 protein: CSARVPGRPTEAFF
V gene: TRBV29-1; J gene: TRBJ1-1; D gene: TRBD1; clone size: few; CDR3 DNA: TGCAGCGCCGCTAGGGGGCCGAACACTGAAGCTTTCTTT; CDR3 protein: CSAARGPNTEAFF
V gene: TRBV5-1; J gene: TRBJ1-4; D gene: NA; clone size: NA; CDR3 DNA: TGCGCCAGCAGCTTGACAGAAAGGGAGAGAAAACTGTTTTTT; CDR3 protein: CASSLTERERKLFF
V gene: TRBV7-7; J gene: TRBJ2-7; D gene: TRBD1; clone size: NA; CDR3 DNA: TGTGCTAGCAGTCCAGGAGCGGGACAGGGGAACGAGCAGTACTTC; CDR3 protein: CASSPGAGQGNEQYF
V gene: TRBV11-2; J gene: TRBJ2-5; D gene: NA; clone size: many; CDR3 DNA: TGTGCCAGCAGCCCCGGGGGAAGGGAGACCCAGTACTTC; CDR3 protein: CASSPGGRETQYF
V gene: TRBV6-2/TRBV6-3; J gene: TRBJ2-7; D gene: NA; clone size: NA; CDR3 DNA: TGTGCCAGCAGTTACAGCACCCCGGCCTACGAGCAGTACTTC; CDR3 protein: CASSYSTPAYEQYF
V gene: TRBV20-1; J gene: TRBJ1-5; D gene: NA; clone size: few; CDR3 DNA: TGCAGTGCTGGGGAGACAGGTGTGTGGAGCAATCAGCCCCAGCATTTT; CDR3 protein: CSAGETGVWSNQPQHF
V gene: TRBV11-2; J gene: TRBJ2-1; D gene: NA; clone size: few; CDR3 DNA: TGTGCCAGCAGCTTACGCGGCTGGGGGAGCTCCTACAATGAGCAGTTCTTC; CDR3 protein: CASSLRGWGSSYNEQFF
V gene: TRBV11-2; J gene: TRBJ2-1; D gene: NA; clone size: NA; CDR3 DNA: TGTGCCAGCAGCCAAAGCGTGACGCCCTCCAACCATGAGCAGTTCTTC; CDR3 protein: CASSQSVTPSNHEQFF
V gene: TRBV20-1; J gene: TRBJ2-7; D gene: NA; clone size: few; CDR3 DNA: TGCAGTGCTAGACGAGGAACGAGCGAGCAGTACTTC; CDR3 protein: CSARRGTSEQYF
V gene: TRBV20-1; J gene: TRBJ2-7; D gene: TRBD2; clone size: NA; CDR3 DNA: TGCAGTGCTTTCGGGGGGGGGACCAACATCTACGAGCAGTACTTC; CDR3 protein: CSAFGGGTNIYEQYF
V gene: TRBV29-1; J gene: TRBJ2-1; D gene: TRBD2; clone size: many; CDR3 DNA: TGCAGCGTTGACCTGTCTGGAGCGGGGTTCTACAATGAGCAGTTCTTC; CDR3 protein: CSVDLSGAGFYNEQFF
V gene: TRBV28; J gene: TRBJ1-4; D gene: NA; clone size: NA; CDR3 DNA: TGTGCCAGCAGCCGATTGCTTGCAACTAATGAAAAACTGTTTTTT; CDR3 protein: CASSRLLATNEKLFF
V gene: TRBV7-2; J gene: TRBJ2-3; D gene: TRBD2; clone size: few; CDR3 DNA: TGTGCCAGCAGCCCGCAAGCGGGAGCGGGGGGGCTCACGCAGTATTTT; CDR3 protein: CASSPQAGAGGLTQYF
V gene: TRBV7-9; J gene: TRBJ2-3; D gene: NA; clone size: NA; CDR3 DNA: TGTGCCAGCAGACCCCAGAGCACAGATACGCAGTATTTT; CDR3 protein: CASRPQSTDTQYF
V gene: TRBV6-2/TRBV6-3; J gene: TRBJ1-3; D gene: NA; clone size: NA; CDR3 DNA: TGTGCCAGCAGAAAACAGGGAAGCTCTGGAAACACCATATATTTT; CDR3 protein: CASRKQGSSGNTIYF
V gene: TRBV5-1; J gene: TRBJ2-3; D gene: NA; clone size: NA; CDR3 DNA: TGCGCCAGCAGCTTGGCCAGGCGCGGGGATACGCAGTATTTT; CDR3 protein: CASSLARRGDTQYF
V gene: TRBV20-1; J gene: TRBJ1-5; D gene: NA; clone size: few; CDR3 DNA: TGCAGTGCTAGAGATTGGATCAGTAGCAATCAGCCCCAGCATTTT; CDR3 protein: CSARDWISSNQPQHF
V gene: TRBV20-1; J gene: TRBJ2-7; D gene: NA; clone size: NA; CDR3 DNA: TGCAGTGCTAGGCGGGAAACGAGCTCCTACGAGCAGTACTTC; CDR3 protein: CSARRETSSYEQYF